This TCR beta chain emerged from a study of cytomegalovirus exposure and HLA in healthy donors. The study, taken as a whole, reports: Reports credit the classifier with highly specific, highly sensitive diagnosis of cytomegalovirus status. A later analysis associated 15,000 to 20,000 TCR beta sequences with HLA alleles at a 0.05 false discovery rate.

Primers: 60 Vbeta forward and 13 Jbeta reverse. The table came from immunoSEQ multiplex PCR; TCRdb's copy has only in-frame clones and leaves some out. The sample lists roughly 140,000 clones; 55% to 70% were seen once. There are a few counts of this clone. Its cognate antigen is unknown. This CDR3 contains 15 residues. The germline gives CDR1 SEHNR, CDR2 FQNEAQ (reference sequence). V was pared by 5 bases and J by 5 bases, with 18 bases between. The rearrangement links TRBV7-9 to TRBJ2-5; D is undetermined. The sequence was obtained from a young woman in good health and CMV-seropositive. Sequenced material: PBMCs. CDR3 nucleotide sequence: TGTGCCAGCAGCCCGAGGTTTCTAGAGGTGGAGACCCAGTACTTC. It encodes CASSPRFLEVETQYF.